Below, 18 T cell receptor beta chains from the same sample are listed, as sequenced in a study of T cells in localized non-small cell lung cancer. Repertoires were generated with immunoSEQ multiplex PCR, while TCRdb's copy carries only in-frame clones and drops some. The table includes about 3,200 clones, roughly 29% detected once. The sequences come from lung tumor tissue, collected before any cancer treatment. These TCRs come from a man aged 40 to 69 with stage III lung adenocarcinoma.

This clone was counted a few times. This sequence joins TRBV6-8 and TRBJ1-3, with D hard to call. The CDR3 has 14 residues. The V and J ends lost 8 bases and 0 bases respectively, with 11 bases between them. The germline V gene encodes CDR1 MNHGY and CDR2 SAAAGT. CDR3 bases: TGTGCCAGCGTTCCAGGTTACTCTGGAAACACCATATATTTT. Protein: CASVPGYSGNTIYF.

The table lists this clone with a few counts. The chain couples TRBV6-7 to TRBJ2-7, with 8 positions matching TRBD1. TRBV6-7 counts as an open reading frame of uncertain function. The CDR3 runs to 13 residues. V shed 6 bases, J shed 4 bases, and the junction held 5 bases outside the gene matches. This CDR3 is CASSTDREYEQYV. The DNA of the CDR3 is TGTGCCAGCAGCACGGACAGGGAATACGAGCAGTACGTC.

The gene calls are TRBV28 and TRBJ2-5, with a weak D call TRBD1 (6 bases). Germline V gene lookup returns CDR1 MDHEN and CDR2 SYDVKM. Trimming removed 1 base from V and 5 bases from J, with 14 bases in between. This CDR3 region has 15 residues. CDR3 sequence (DNA): TGTGCCAGCAGTTTATCTACAGGGTGGGGGGAGACCCAGTACTTC. It encodes CASSLSTGWGETQYF.

This clone appeared a few times. The rearrangement links TRBV28 to TRBJ2-1, with 8 bases lining up with TRBD2. The V and J ends lost 6 bases and 2 bases, in that order; junction bases with no gene match: 6. Germline CDR1 is MDHEN and CDR2 is SYDVKM. The CDR3 sequence is 15 residues long. The DNA for the CDR3 is TGTGCCAGCAGCCCGGGAGGGGGGACCTACAATGAGCAGTTCTTC. Residues: CASSPGGGTYNEQFF.

In its sample, this clone is medium-sized. The chain recombines TRBV11-3 with TRBJ2-1; D gene unclear. This CDR3 is built from 16 residues. Trimming took off 0 bases at V and 0 bases at J, with 9 bases between the two ends. Per germline, CDR1 SGHNT and CDR2 YENEEA. The CDR3 spells CASSLDPESSYNEQFF. CDR3 coding DNA: TGTGCCAGCAGCTTAGATCCCGAGAGCTCCTACAATGAGCAGTTCTTC.

Within the sample, this clone is medium-sized. The chain carries TRBV11-3 and TRBJ1-2; D is unresolved. Germline CDR1 SGHNT, CDR2 YENEEA. This CDR3 contains 15 residues. V lost 7 bases and J 5 bases, leaving 20 bases between the germline ends. The CDR3 DNA reads as TGTGCCAGCACCCCAGTTGGCACGTGGCCTTATGGCTACACCTTC. Its translation is CASTPVGTWPYGYTF.

The genes are TRBV10-2 and TRBJ1-5, with D unresolved. The CDR3 is made up of 13 amino acids. V lost 4 bases, J lost 5 bases, and 9 bases lay in between. Germline values: CDR1 WSHSY, CDR2 SAAADI. The CDR3 bases are TGCGCCAGCAGTGGTGCGCAGTATCAGCCCCAGCATTTT. As protein: CASSGAQYQPQHF.

This clone has just a few counts. The chain joins TRBV15 to TRBJ1-2; D call uncertain. The CDR3 is made up of 17 amino acids. V gave up 2 bases and J gave up 11 bases, with 27 bases separating them. From germline, CDR1 is LNHNV and CDR2 YYDKDF (reference sequence). This CDR3 reads CATSRFGRETLLWQYTF. The CDR3, as DNA: TGTGCCACCAGCAGATTCGGACGGGAGACTTTACTATGGCAGTACACCTTC.

In this sample, this clone turned up a few times. V gene TRBV6-8 combines with J gene TRBJ2-1; D is uncertain. Germline loops: CDR1 MNHGY, CDR2 SAAAGT. CDR3 length: 14 amino acids. Between the trimmed V and J ends, which lost 6 bases and 7 bases, there was a span of 16 bases. DNA of the CDR3: TGTGCCAGCAGACCAGGCTGGGGAAGTAATGAGCAGTTCTTC. Residues: CASRPGWGSNEQFF.

CDR3 DNA: TGTGCCAGCAGTTACTCGAACCTAGCGGGAGACGTGATATCCTACGAGCAGTACTTC. Translating it yields CASSYSNLAGDVISYEQYF. The genes are TRBV6-8 and TRBJ2-7; 10 nucleotides agree with TRBD2. V dropped 0 bases and J dropped 1; count of bases not matched to a gene: 12. This CDR3 is 19 amino acids long. The V gene's germline CDR1 is MNHGY and CDR2 SAAAGT.

The V and J genes are TRBV11-3 and TRBJ2-1, with D perhaps assigned TRBD1 or TRBD2 (6 bases each). The length of the CDR3 is 15 residues. CDR1 SGHNT and CDR2 YENEEA come from the germline V gene. The ends were cut back, 5 bases at V and 5 bases at J, with 16 bases in the middle. CDR3 residues: CASSGGPQGNNEQFF. CDR3 bases: TGTGCCAGCAGCGGGGGGCCCCAGGGGAACAATGAGCAGTTCTTC.

The gene calls are TRBV10-2 and TRBJ1-5, with D perhaps matching TRBD1 (6 bases). Trimming took off 3 bases at V and 6 bases at J, with 12 bases between the two ends. This CDR3 has 14 residues. In germline, CDR1 is WSHSY, CDR2 SAAADI. The CDR3, as DNA: TGCGCCAGCAGTGAAGCAGGGGACGGTCAGCCCCAGCATTTT. Its translation: CASSEAGDGQPQHF.

Judged by abundance, this clone is medium-sized. The V and J genes are TRBV11-3 and TRBJ1-1, with 7 bases aligning to TRBD1. V lost 4 bases, J lost 0 bases, and 5 bases stayed unmatched. The CDR3 spans 15 residues. Germline V gene lookup returns CDR1 SGHNT and CDR2 YENEEA. This CDR3 is CASSSNRGLNTEAFF. In nucleotides, the CDR3 is TGTGCCAGCAGCTCAAACAGGGGTCTGAACACTGAAGCTTTCTTT.

This clone is judged large. The chain links TRBV6-8 to TRBJ1-1, with D possibly matching TRBD1 (5 bases). Germline CDR1 is MNHGY and CDR2 is SAAAGT. Trimming left V 5 bases short and J 1 base short, with 14 bases between. This CDR3 is 15 amino acids long. The CDR3 DNA sequence: TGTGCCAGCAGTGACACGGGGACGGGGAACACTGAAGCTTTCTTT. Protein: CASSDTGTGNTEAFF.

V is TRBV11-3 and J is TRBJ2-5; 11 bases are shared with TRBD2. V shed 3 bases and J 2 bases; nucleotides not matched to a gene: 5. The CDR3 covers 16 residues. From germline, CDR1 is SGHNT and CDR2 YENEEA. The CDR3 here is CASSLSLAGGQETQYF. The DNA for the CDR3 is TGTGCCAGCAGCTTGAGCCTAGCGGGGGGACAAGAGACCCAGTACTTC. The variable domain in full, with the rest retrieved from reference TRBV11-3 and TRBJ2-5, is EAGVVQSPRYKIIEKKQPVAFWCNPISGHNTLYWYLQNLGQGPELLIRYENEEAVDDSQLPKDRFSAERLKGVDSTLKIQPAELGDSAVYLCASSLSLAGGQETQYFGPGTRLLVL.

This clone was seen a single time. The CDR3 is CASSLALRDTGELFF. The CDR3, as DNA: TGTGCCAGCAGTCTAGCCCTACGGGACACCGGGGAGCTGTTTTTT. This rearrangement joins TRBV28 to TRBJ2-2; D possibly corresponds to TRBD2 (5 bases). This CDR3 contains 15 residues. Per germline, CDR1 MDHEN and CDR2 SYDVKM. Between the trimmed V and J ends, which lost 5 bases and 3 bases, there was a span of 13 bases.

This clone is medium-sized (0.01 to 0.1%). This chain connects TRBV11-3 to TRBJ2-7; D uncertain. This CDR3 region has 15 residues. Trimming cost V 2 bases and J 2 bases, with 13 bases left between them. Germline V gene sequence: CDR1 SGHNT, CDR2 YENEEA. In DNA form, the CDR3 reads TGTGCCAGCAGCTTAATGGGTTTCGGTCCCTACGAGCAGTACGTC. Translation: CASSLMGFGPYEQYV.

V is TRBV6-8 and J is TRBJ1-2; D is undetermined. There are 13 residues in the CDR3. Trimming shortened V by 6 bases and J by 1 base, and 9 bases separated the two germline ends. The germline V gene has CDR1 MNHGY and CDR2 SAAAGT. The CDR3 DNA reads as TGTGCCAGCAGCGCCACCCTTAACTATGGCTACACCTTC. This encodes CASSATLNYGYTF.